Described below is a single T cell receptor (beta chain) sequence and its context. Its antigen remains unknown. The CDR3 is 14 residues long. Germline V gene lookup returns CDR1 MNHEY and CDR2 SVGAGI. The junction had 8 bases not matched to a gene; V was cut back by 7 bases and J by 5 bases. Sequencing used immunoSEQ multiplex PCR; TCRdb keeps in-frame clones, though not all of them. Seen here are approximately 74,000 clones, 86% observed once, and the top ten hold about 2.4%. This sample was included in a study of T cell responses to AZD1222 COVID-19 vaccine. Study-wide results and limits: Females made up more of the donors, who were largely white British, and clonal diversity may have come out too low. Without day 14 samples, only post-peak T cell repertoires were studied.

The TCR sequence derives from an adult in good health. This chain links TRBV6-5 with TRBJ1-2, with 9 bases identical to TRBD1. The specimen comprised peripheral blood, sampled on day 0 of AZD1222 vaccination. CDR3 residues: CASTRRTGEYGYTF. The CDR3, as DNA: TGTGCCAGCACCCGACGGACAGGGGAGTATGGCTACACCTTC.